The TCR beta chain described here comes from a study of cytomegalovirus exposure and HLA in healthy donors. Overall study results and limits: In a later analysis, V- and J-gene trimming of beta chains associated with a DCLRE1C missense variant, replicated independently. Sequencing depth roughly uniform across donors was assumed in presence/absence analyses. TCR beta chains associated with HLA were, in a later analysis, more clonally expanded than equally common others. Common viral pathogens (according to a later analysis) appeared linked to several of the most significant clusters.

Remarks on this clone: The antigen remains undetermined.

The CDR3 extends over 15 amino acids. The germline V gene encodes CDR1 SGDLS and CDR2 YYNGEE. With 2 bases removed from V and 8 bases from J, the gap between germline ends came to 14 bases. PCR employed 60 Vbeta and 13 Jbeta primers. Profiling relied on immunoSEQ multiplex PCR, and the TCRdb table lists in-frame clones only, not all of them. Listed are about 34,000 clones; under 2% falls within the top ten. This sequence was found in a middle-aged woman in good health and CMV-seropositive. The V call is TRBV9, the J call TRBJ1-6; D uncertain. Sequencing was carried out using PBMCs. The CDR3 here is CASSVTSAMDSPLHF. CDR3 DNA sequence: TGTGCCAGCAGCGTTACGTCCGCGATGGATTCACCCCTCCACTTT.